A selection of T cell receptor beta chains follows, all from one sample in a study of cytomegalovirus exposure and HLA in healthy donors. Sequencing used immunoSEQ multiplex PCR; TCRdb keeps in-frame clones, though not all of them. This sample has about 130,000 clones; around three quarters occur once, and the top ten carry around 1.9%. Sequenced input: PBMCs. These receptors were obtained from a woman in her forties or fifties in good health and CMV-seronegative. CDR3s include the opening cysteine and the closing phenylalanine or tryptophan. D genes are given only for firm matches. Clone size is shown for a subset of rows, as once, few, many or a class of expanded clone.

size | J | V | D | DNA | CDR3
NA | TRBJ1-5 | TRBV6-1 | TRBD1 | TGTGCCAGCAGTTCGGACAGGGGGCCACAGCCCCAGCATTTT | CASSSDRGPQPQHF
NA | TRBJ2-5 | TRBV23-1 | TRBD1 | TGCGCCAGCAGCCCAGGACAGGGGCAAGAGACCCAGTACTTC | CASSPGQGQETQYF
NA | TRBJ2-2 | TRBV30 | TRBD1 | TGTGCCTGGAGTGGTGGACAGGGGGGGAACACCGGGGAGCTGTTTTTT | CAWSGGQGGNTGELFF
NA | TRBJ1-3 | TRBV29-1 | NA | TGCAGCGTTACCGGACTCCTCGGAAACACCATATATTTT | CSVTGLLGNTIYF
NA | TRBJ2-1 | TRBV19 | TRBD1 | TGTGCCAGTAGTATAGTTACAGGGGTGGGTGAGCAGTTCTTC | CASSIVTGVGEQFF
NA | TRBJ1-4 | TRBV7-9 | NA | TGTGCCAGCAGCTCCAGAGGTGGTGCTAATGAAAAACTGTTTTTT | CASSSRGGANEKLFF
NA | TRBJ2-3 | TRBV9 | TRBD2 | TGTGCCAGCAGCCCTAGCGGGAGTTTAGATACGCAGTATTTT | CASSPSGSLDTQYF
NA | TRBJ2-7 | TRBV2 | TRBD1 | TGTGCCAGCAGCGCCCGGGACAGGGACTACGAGCAGTACTTC | CASSARDRDYEQYF
NA | TRBJ1-2 | TRBV18 | NA | TGTGCCAGCTCACCAGAACAGGCTGGCTATGGCTACACCTTC | CASSPEQAGYGYTF
NA | TRBJ1-3 | TRBV18 | TRBD1 | TGTGCCAGCTCACCTTCCGGGACAGCTGGAAACACCATATATTTT | CASSPSGTAGNTIYF
NA | TRBJ1-1 | TRBV25-1 | TRBD1 | TGTGCCAGCAGAGACAGGGTGGCCACTGAAGCTTTCTTT | CASRDRVATEAFF
NA | TRBJ2-5 | TRBV5-4 | NA | TGTGCCAGCAGCTGGTCGCTAGCGCGGACGCTCGTGTGGACCCAGTACTTC | CASSWSLARTLVWTQYF
NA | TRBJ2-7 | TRBV4-3 | NA | TGCGCCAGCAGCCACTTCCCAGGGGACCCCTACGAGCAGTACTTC | CASSHFPGDPYEQYF
NA | TRBJ2-7 | TRBV5-1 | NA | TGCGCCAGCAATCAGGGGACCTACGAGCAGTACTTC | CASNQGTYEQYF
NA | TRBJ2-2 | TRBV9 | TRBD2 | TGTGCCAGCAGCGTAGGGCTAGCGGAAAACACCGGGGAGCTGTTTTTT | CASSVGLAENTGELFF
few | TRBJ2-2 | TRBV27 | NA | TGTGCCAGCAGTTATAAGCAGGGGAACACCGGGGAGCTGTTTTTT | CASSYKQGNTGELFF
once | TRBJ1-2 | TRBV6-1 | NA | TGTGCCAGCAGTGATCCGGTCCTCTATGGCTACACCTTC | CASSDPVLYGYTF
NA | TRBJ2-7 | TRBV15 | TRBD1 | TGTGCCACCAGCAACGACAGGGGGCCAATCAGGCAGTACTTC | CATSNDRGPIRQYF
NA | TRBJ1-1 | TRBV19 | TRBD1 | TGTGCCAGTAGTATAACCGGACAGGAGCCGAACACTGAAGCTTTCTTT | CASSITGQEPNTEAFF
NA | TRBJ1-1 | TRBV19 | NA | TGTGCCAGTAGTACGAACAGGGTTGCTGAAGCTTTCTTT | CASSTNRVAEAFF
NA | TRBJ1-1 | TRBV5-6 | NA | TGTGCCAGCAGCTTGGTCGGGTTCTCGGACACTGAAGCTTTCTTT | CASSLVGFSDTEAFF
NA | TRBJ2-2 | TRBV27 | TRBD2 | TGTGCCAGCAGTTTACCTAGCGGGCTGAACACCGGGGAGCTGTTTTTT | CASSLPSGLNTGELFF
few | TRBJ1-2 | TRBV28 | NA | TGTGCCAGCAGTCCCGCCGGGGTTGGGAACTATGGCTACACCTTC | CASSPAGVGNYGYTF
NA | TRBJ2-7 | TRBV29-1 | NA | TGCAGCGTTGTCAACGGGCCGGGGAGAGAGCAGTACTTC | CSVVNGPGREQYF
few | TRBJ2-1 | TRBV4-3 | TRBD2 | TGCGCCAGCAGCCAAGATCTGGGGACTAGCGGGAGGGGTGAGCAGTTCTTC | CASSQDLGTSGRGEQFF
few | TRBJ2-1 | TRBV2 | TRBD2 | TGTGCCAGCACCGACACCGGGACTAGAGCATACAATGAGCAGTTCTTC | CASTDTGTRAYNEQFF
NA | TRBJ1-1 | TRBV29-1 | TRBD1 | TGCAGCGTTGGGGGTCAGGGGGCAATGAGGAACACTGAAGCTTTCTTT | CSVGGQGAMRNTEAFF
few | TRBJ2-3 | TRBV19 | TRBD2 | TGTGCCAGTAGTAGGATTACTAGCGGATTCACAGATACGCAGTATTTT | CASSRITSGFTDTQYF
once | TRBJ1-1 | TRBV7-9 | NA | TGTTCCAGCAGCTTTCCGGTTTTGAACACTGAAGCTTTCTTT | CSSSFPVLNTEAFF
NA | TRBJ2-1 | TRBV5-4 | TRBD1 | TGTGCCAGCAGCGGACAGGCCCCATACAATGAGCAGTTCTTC | CASSGQAPYNEQFF
NA | TRBJ2-7 | TRBV29-1 | TRBD1 | TGCAGCGTTGTAGGGGGCTCTTACGAGCAGTACTTC | CSVVGGSYEQYF
NA | TRBJ2-3 | TRBV5-1 | NA | TGCGCCAGCAGCTTGGAGGGGGGGCGAGATACGCAGTATTTT | CASSLEGGRDTQYF
NA | TRBJ2-7 | TRBV7-9 | TRBD2 | TGTGCCAGCAGCTTTGGGGGGGTAGGGCCTACCTACGAGCAGTACTTC | CASSFGGVGPTYEQYF
few | TRBJ2-7 | TRBV7-3 | NA | TGTGCCAGCAGCTTAAGCGGCGCGAGCTCCTACGAGCAGTACTTC | CASSLSGASSYEQYF